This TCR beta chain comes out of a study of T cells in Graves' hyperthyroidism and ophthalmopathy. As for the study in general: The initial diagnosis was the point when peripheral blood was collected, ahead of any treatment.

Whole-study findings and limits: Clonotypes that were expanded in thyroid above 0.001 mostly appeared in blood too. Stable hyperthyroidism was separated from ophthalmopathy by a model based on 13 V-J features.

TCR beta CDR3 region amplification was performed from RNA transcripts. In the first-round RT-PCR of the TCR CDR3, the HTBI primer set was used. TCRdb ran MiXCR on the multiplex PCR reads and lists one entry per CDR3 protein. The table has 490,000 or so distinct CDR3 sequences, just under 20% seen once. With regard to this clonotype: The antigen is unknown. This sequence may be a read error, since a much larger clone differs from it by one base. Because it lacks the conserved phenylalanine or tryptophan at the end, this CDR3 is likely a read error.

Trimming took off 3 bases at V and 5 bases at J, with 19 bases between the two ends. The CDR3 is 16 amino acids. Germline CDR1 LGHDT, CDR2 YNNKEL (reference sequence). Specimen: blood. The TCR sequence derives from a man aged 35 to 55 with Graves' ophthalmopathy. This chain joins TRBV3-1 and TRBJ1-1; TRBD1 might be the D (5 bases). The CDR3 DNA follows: TGTGCCAGCAGCCACGGCTTGACAGTACAAAGGACTGAAGCTTTCCTT. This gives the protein CASSHGLTVQRTEAFL.